One T cell receptor beta chain is described in this entry. This entry belongs to a study of blood T cell repertoires in COVID-19. Background on the study: Specimens from acute and convalescent COVID-19 originated in the United States, Italy and Spain. The cDNA or gDNA used as material had been derived from T cells, B-cell-depleted T cells, or PBMCs.

While infection was still active, Seattle patients were enrolled and then followed longitudinally. This CDR3 is built from 13 residues. The germline V gene has CDR1 KGHSH and CDR2 LQKENI. Germline trimming cut 6 bases from V and 6 bases from J; bases unmatched to any gene: 5. Per the study methods: How many nucleated cells were present was estimated from reference gene primer amplification. Here immunoSEQ multiplex PCR was the method, and the copy in TCRdb shows in-frame clones only, minus some. Clone size and V and J calls were adopted from that table, with D and trimming inferred from the DNA. Of more than 300,000 clones detected, about 89% appear once; the ten largest clones hold about 6.9%.

Sequenced material: peripheral blood. This clonotype originated in a woman between 45 and 65 years old with COVID-19, enrolled during active disease. The chain joins TRBV18 to TRBJ2-1; 7 bases map to TRBD1. This CDR3 is CASSLTGVNEQFF. The CDR3 nucleotides are TGTGCCAGCTCTCTCACAGGGGTCAATGAGCAGTTCTTC.